The 6 T cell receptor beta chains below were found in one sample sequenced in a study of sequential checkpoint blockade in melanoma. The repertoire was sequenced with immunoSEQ multiplex PCR; TCRdb's copy has only in-frame clones and lacks some. The sample consists of about 2,900 clones, around 19% of them appearing once. As to treatment: randomized to nivolumab then ipilimumab (arm A) or the reverse (arm B). This specimen consisted of tumor tissue (inferred from file names), obtained from a patient given nivolumab and ipilimumab in sequence. The receptors come from a human donor with melanoma.

This clone was recorded a few times. The chain employs TRBV9 and TRBJ1-1, with a tentative D call TRBD1 (5 bases). The V gene lost 7 bases and the J gene lost 1 base, with 11 bases spanning the gap. The CDR3 is made up of 13 amino acids. Per germline, CDR1 SGDLS and CDR2 YYNGEE. The CDR3 spells CASGDRPNTEAFF. In DNA, the CDR3 is TGTGCCAGCGGGGACCGACCGAACACTGAAGCTTTCTTT.

This clone was detected only a few times. The chain joins TRBV23-1 to TRBJ2-2; D uncertain. TRBV23-1 is an open reading frame, and its role is uncertain. The CDR3 has 15 amino acids. Trimming removed 6 bases from V and 2 bases from J, with 13 bases in between. The CDR3 sequence is CASSPTYPNTGELFF. The CDR3 DNA sequence: TGCGCCAGCAGCCCCACTTACCCAAACACCGGGGAGCTGTTTTTT.

This clone came up a few times. V is TRBV11-3 and J is TRBJ2-7, with 9 bases matching TRBD2. Germline CDR1 SGHNT, CDR2 YENEEA. This CDR3 comprises 17 residues. J was trimmed by 3 bases and V by 5 bases; bases with no gene match: 14. CDR3 nucleotides: TGTGCCAGCAGCAGCGAAACGAGCGGGGGGTCCCTCTACGAGCAGTACTTC. Amino acids: CASSSETSGGSLYEQYF.

The rearrangement links TRBV6-8 to TRBJ2-1, with 7 bases aligning to TRBD1. The CDR3 consists of 13 residues. Germline loops: CDR1 MNHGY, CDR2 SAAAGT. Trimming cost V 6 bases and J 3 bases; bases outside gene matches: 2. CDR3 residues: CASRWTGYNEQFF. For the CDR3, the DNA is TGTGCCAGCAGGTGGACAGGCTACAATGAGCAGTTCTTC.

The V and J genes are TRBV19 and TRBJ2-3; D is ambiguous. In germline, CDR1 is LNHDA, CDR2 SQIVND (reference sequence). The germline V and J ends were trimmed by 10 bases and 4 bases, with 18 bases remaining between them. This CDR3 is 14 amino acids long. The DNA for the CDR3 is TGTGCCACCAATGTTTGGGGAAGGGCAGATACGCAGTATTTT. It translates to CATNVWGRADTQYF.

Relative to its sample, this clone is medium-sized. The V gene is TRBV11-3, the J gene TRBJ2-1; D may be TRBD2 (5 bases). Per the germline V gene, CDR1 is SGHNT and CDR2 is YENEEA. Trimming removed 5 bases from V and 4 bases from J, with 15 bases in between. The CDR3 totals 15 residues. The CDR3 nucleotides are TGTGCCAGCAGCCCAAGAGGGCCCGGATACAATGAGCAGTTCTTC. This translates into CASSPRGPGYNEQFF.